This entry lists 32 T cell receptor beta chains sequenced from one sample in a study of vaccination and CD4 T cells after COVID-19. Described treatment: roughly 10-day PBMC culture with coronavirus spike peptide pools or control peptides (ViraFEST assay). Their cognate antigens are unknown. An Oncomine TCR Beta short-read assay was used to sequence the DNA from cultured CD4+ T cells. TCRdb re-called the PCR reads with MiXCR, one entry per CDR3 protein. The sample includes under 15,000 distinct CDR3 sequences, 35% to 55% of them seen just once. Source: CD4+ T cells from blood, cultured in vitro, taken before SARS-CoV-2 vaccination. The receptors were gathered from a human donor who had recovered from COVID-19.

Only a few counts were recorded for this clonotype. V usage is TRBV4-3 and J usage is TRBJ1-2; 9 bases fit TRBD1. In germline, CDR1 is LGHNA, CDR2 YSLEER. There are 14 residues in the CDR3. V lost 6 bases, J lost 4 bases, and 6 bases stayed unmatched. The CDR3, as DNA: TGCGCCAGCAGTCCTGACAGGGGGGGCTATGGCTACACCTTC. The encoded protein is CASSPDRGGYGYTF.

CDR3 in DNA: TGCAGTGCTAGAGACAGAAATAGCAATCAGCCCCAGCATTTT. As protein: CSARDRNSNQPQHF. V is TRBV20-1 and J is TRBJ1-5; D ambiguous. Germline CDR1 is DFQATT and CDR2 is SNEGSKA (reference sequence). The V and J ends lost 0 bases and 0 bases respectively, with 6 bases between them. This CDR3 contains 14 residues.

The chain carries TRBV7-2 and TRBJ2-3; a possible D gene is TRBD2 (6 bases). The CDR3 is 14 residues long. The V gene lost 8 bases and the J gene lost 3 bases, with 15 bases spanning the gap. Germline V CDR1 and CDR2: SGHTA, FQGNSA. CDR3 protein: CASVLTGSTDTQYF. The CDR3 nucleotides read TGTGCCAGCGTGTTGACCGGGAGTACAGATACGCAGTATTTT.

This chain links TRBV7-9 with TRBJ1-2, with 10 bases lining up with TRBD1. The CDR3 is made up of 17 amino acids. Germline CDR1 SEHNR, CDR2 FQNEAQ (reference sequence). The ends lost 4 bases at V and 4 bases at J; junction bases unmatched: 12. CDR3 coding DNA: TGTGCCAGCAGCTCCCGAGCCTCGACAGGGGGCGCCTATGGCTACACCTTC. Its translation is CASSSRASTGGAYGYTF. Full variable domain (rest looked up from reference TRBV7-9 and TRBJ1-2): DTGVSQNPRHKITKRGQNVTFRCDPISEHNRLYWYRQTLGQGPEFLTYFQNEAQLEKSRLLSDRFSAERPKGSFSTLEIQRTEQGDSAMYLCASSSRASTGGAYGYTFGSGTRLTVV.

The chain carries TRBV15 and TRBJ2-7; 15 positions agree with TRBD2. This CDR3 has 20 amino acids. In germline, CDR1 is LNHNV, CDR2 YYDKDF (reference sequence). Trimming took 0 bases from V and 0 from J; bases not matched to a gene: 9. CDR3 nucleotide sequence: TGTGCCACCAGCAGAGATCCCGGGACTAGCGGGAGGCAAAGCTCCTACGAGCAGTACTTC. This sequence encodes CATSRDPGTSGRQSSYEQYF. Based on the CDR3 plus reference TRBV15 and TRBJ2-7, the full variable domain is DAMVIQNPRYQVTQFGKPVTLSCSQTLNHNVMYWYQQKSSQAPKLLFHYYDKDFNNEADTPDNFQSRRPNTSFCFLDIRSPGLGDTAMYLCATSRDPGTSGRQSSYEQYFGPGTRLTVT.

The V gene is TRBV24-1, the J gene TRBJ2-5; 9 bases match TRBD2. Per germline, CDR1 KGHDR and CDR2 SFDVKD. This CDR3 has 17 amino acids. The V and J ends lost 0 bases and 5 bases, in that order; junction bases with no gene match: 9. As DNA, the CDR3 is TGTGCCACCAGTGATTTGACTAGCGGGTTGGGCCCGGAGACCCAGTACTTC. Translated: CATSDLTSGLGPETQYF.

This clonotype came up a few times. The chain uses TRBV6-1 and TRBJ1-6; D is perhaps TRBD1 (5 bases). Germline V gene data show CDR1 as MNHNS and CDR2 as SASEGT. The CDR3 runs to 15 residues. Trimming removed 7 bases from V and 8 bases from J, with 18 bases in between. CDR3 protein: CASTADRGMYSPLHF. CDR3 DNA: TGTGCCAGCACCGCCGACAGAGGGATGTATTCACCCCTCCACTTT.

In its sample, this clonotype was seen a few times. The rearrangement joins TRBV6-1 to TRBJ2-5, with a tentative D call TRBD2 (5 bases). V gave up 6 bases and J gave up 8 bases, with 19 bases separating them. CDR1 MNHNS and CDR2 SASEGT come from the germline V gene. CDR3 size: 14 residues. The CDR3 DNA follows: TGTGCCAGCAGCCCATTTGGGGAGCAAAGTACCCAGTACTTC. This codes for CASSPFGEQSTQYF.

The chain combines TRBV7-2 with TRBJ1-1; TRBD1 agrees at 7 bases. The germline CDR1 and CDR2 sequences are SGHTA and FQGNSA. Trimming cost V 5 bases and J 7 bases; bases outside gene matches: 10. CDR3 length equals 14 residues. In DNA form, the CDR3 reads TGTGCCAGCAGCCCGACCGAACAGGGGTTTGAAGCTTTCTTT. Amino acids: CASSPTEQGFEAFF.

This chain connects TRBV7-9 to TRBJ2-2; no clear D gene. This CDR3 spans 14 amino acids. In germline, CDR1 is SEHNR, CDR2 FQNEAQ (reference sequence). V lost 1 base to trimming and J lost 2 bases, with 5 bases between them. The CDR3 region is CASSLGLNTGELFF. CDR3 nucleotide sequence: TGTGCCAGCAGCTTAGGGCTCAACACCGGGGAGCTGTTTTTT.

The chain employs TRBV6-1 and TRBJ1-2, with 7 nucleotides matching TRBD1. CDR3 length: 14 residues. Germline-derived CDR1 and CDR2 are MNHNS and SASEGT. V shed 6 bases and J 2 bases; nucleotides not matched to a gene: 6. Here the CDR3 DNA reads TGTGCCAGCAGAGGGGGACAGTCGAACTATGGCTACACCTTC. Its protein product is CASRGGQSNYGYTF.

On this clonotype itself: A read error is likely, as this CDR3 ends without the conserved phenylalanine or tryptophan. The genes are TRBV20-1 and TRBJ2-4, with D unresolved. This CDR3 spans 13 amino acids. Germline CDR1 reads DFQATT; CDR2 reads SNEGSKA (reference sequence). Trimming removed 0 bases from V and 1 base from J, with 4 bases in between. CDR3 amino acids: CSAREVAKNIQYS. The DNA of the CDR3 is TGCAGTGCTAGAGAGGTCGCCAAAAACATTCAGTACTCC.

This clonotype was seen only a few times. The chain links TRBV6-5 to TRBJ1-6; 7 bases line up with TRBD1. The junction had 6 bases not matched to a gene; V was cut back by 0 bases and J by 10 bases. CDR1 and CDR2 from the germline V gene are MNHEY and SVGAGI. The length of the CDR3 is 15 residues. The CDR3 reads CASSYSGTAGSPLHF. As DNA, the CDR3 is TGTGCCAGCAGTTACTCGGGGACAGCGGGCTCACCCCTCCACTTT.

V usage is TRBV6-1 and J usage is TRBJ1-5; the match to TRBD1 covers 10 bases. The CDR3 is 16 amino acids. The ends lost 4 bases at V and 1 base at J; junction bases unmatched: 4. Per the germline V gene, CDR1 is MNHNS and CDR2 is SASEGT. The CDR3 here is CASSAGTGVSNQPQHF. As DNA, the CDR3 is TGTGCCAGCAGTGCCGGGACAGGGGTGAGCAATCAGCCCCAGCATTTT.

The sample holds a few counts of this clonotype. This sequence joins TRBV20-1 and TRBJ2-1; no firm D call. Germline V CDR1 and CDR2: DFQATT, SNEGSKA (reference sequence). Trimming removed 6 bases from V and 0 bases from J, with 12 bases in between. The CDR3 length is 14 residues. In DNA, the CDR3 is TGCAGTGCCCCGTGGGTAGCCTCCTACAATGAGCAGTTCTTC. Its translation: CSAPWVASYNEQFF.

The sample holds a few counts of this clonotype. This chain links TRBV20-1 with TRBJ1-5; D ambiguous. Trimming stripped 0 bases from V and 4 bases from J, with 16 bases between. The CDR3 has 16 residues. The germline V gene has CDR1 DFQATT and CDR2 SNEGSKA (reference sequence). Here the CDR3 reads CSARDMGGLRNQPQHF. CDR3 nucleotides: TGCAGTGCTAGAGATATGGGAGGTTTGCGAAATCAGCCCCAGCATTTT.

This clonotype was observed a handful of times. The chain uses TRBV7-2 and TRBJ2-7; D uncertain. The germline V and J ends were trimmed by 4 bases and 3 bases, with 7 bases remaining between them. Germline values: CDR1 SGHTA, CDR2 FQGNSA. The CDR3 sequence is 12 residues long. The CDR3 DNA reads as TGTGCCAGCAGCTCCCTCGGCTACGAGCAGTACTTC. As protein: CASSSLGYEQYF.

The V call is TRBV2, the J call TRBJ2-7, with D unclear. Germline V CDR1 and CDR2: SNHLY, FYNNEI. The CDR3 is made up of 15 amino acids. Trimming stripped 3 bases from V and 5 bases from J, with 17 bases between. CDR3 sequence reads: CASSDDFGRLDEQYF. The CDR3 DNA reads TGTGCCAGCAGTGATGATTTTGGCAGGCTGGACGAGCAGTACTTC.

The CDR3 reads CASSLISTGGEGYTF. The CDR3 DNA reads as TGTGCCAGCAGCTTGATTTCGACAGGGGGCGAAGGCTACACCTTC. V gene TRBV7-2 combines with J gene TRBJ1-2; 10 nucleotides agree with TRBD1. The CDR3 consists of 15 residues. Trimming removed 3 bases from V and 8 bases from J; junction bases left unmatched: 9. Germline V CDR1 and CDR2: SGHTA, FQGNSA.

The J gene is TRBJ2-3, the V gene TRBV11-1, with 9 bases identical to TRBD2. The CDR3 runs to 16 residues. Germline lookup yields CDR1 SGHAT and CDR2 FQDESV (reference sequence). Trimming took 5 bases from V and 0 from J; bases not matched to a gene: 6. The CDR3 is CASSRRLAASTDTQYF. The CDR3 DNA follows: TGTGCCAGCAGCCGCCGACTAGCGGCTAGCACAGATACGCAGTATTTT.

The chain joins TRBV28 to TRBJ1-2; no clear D. With 1 base removed from V and 8 bases from J, the gap between germline ends came to 14 bases. Germline CDR1 reads MDHEN; CDR2 reads SYDVKM. The CDR3 sequence is 14 residues long. In DNA, the CDR3 is TGTGCCAGCAGTTTATTCCCGGTGGGGAACGGCTACACCTTC. Its protein product is CASSLFPVGNGYTF.

V and J are TRBV4-2 and TRBJ2-5; D possibly corresponds to TRBD2 (6 bases). This CDR3 is 13 amino acids long. V dropped 5 bases and J dropped 4 bases, with 11 bases sitting between them. CDR1 LGHNA and CDR2 YNFKEQ come from the germline V gene. CDR3 region: CASSWGVGETQYF. The CDR3 nucleotides read TGTGCCAGCAGCTGGGGGGTAGGAGAGACCCAGTACTTC.

This clonotype was observed a handful of times. The chain couples TRBV6-1 to TRBJ1-1, with TRBD1 matching over 8 bases. With V trimmed by 6 bases and J by 3 bases, 6 bases remained unmatched. The V gene's germline CDR1 is MNHNS and CDR2 SASEGT. The CDR3 is made up of 14 amino acids. The CDR3 coding sequence is TGTGCCAGCAGGAGCAGGGGGCGCGACACTGAAGCTTTCTTT. This gives the protein CASRSRGRDTEAFF.

The chain carries TRBV20-1 and TRBJ1-2; 9 nucleotides line up with TRBD1. The ends lost 4 bases at V and 8 bases at J; junction bases unmatched: 11. From germline, CDR1 is DFQATT and CDR2 SNEGSKA (reference sequence). The CDR3 contains 14 residues. The CDR3 DNA sequence: TGCAGTGCTACCACCGGGACAGGGTTTGTGGGCTACACCTTC. Protein: CSATTGTGFVGYTF.

This clonotype turned up a few times. The chain uses TRBV6-2 or TRBV6-3 and TRBJ1-2; D unclear. Deletions cut 0 bases from V and 2 bases from J, with 7 bases between. The CDR3 sequence is 14 residues long. The germline V gene encodes CDR1 MNHEY and CDR2 SVGEGT. The CDR3 loop reads CASSYSGRNYGYTF. CDR3 bases: TGTGCCAGCAGTTACTCGGGCAGGAACTATGGCTACACCTTC.

This clonotype was found a few times. The chain links TRBV7-2 to TRBJ1-2, with D maybe TRBD1 (6 bases). Germline CDR1 and CDR2: SGHTA and FQGNSA. CDR3 length: 15 amino acids. V gave up 5 bases and J gave up 4 bases, with 17 bases separating them. The DNA of the CDR3 is TGTGCCAGCAGCCCCTCTCTGGACAGTGCCTATGGCTACACCTTC. Its protein product is CASSPSLDSAYGYTF.

This clonotype has just a few counts. The chain couples TRBV20-1 to TRBJ2-7; perhaps TRBD2 as D (6 bases). V lost 3 bases, J lost 5 bases, and 14 bases lay in between. The CDR3 is made up of 13 amino acids. CDR1 is DFQATT, CDR2 SNEGSKA, per germline (reference sequence). The CDR3 region has the DNA TGCAGTGCTAGCGGACTAAGGGAGGACGAGCAGTACTTC. Translated: CSASGLREDEQYF.

The genes are TRBV15 and TRBJ2-4; possibly TRBD1 or TRBD2 for D (5 bases each). This CDR3 comprises 13 residues. The germline V gene has CDR1 LNHNV and CDR2 YYDKDF (reference sequence). Trimming removed 0 bases at V and 9 bases at J, with 9 bases between. The CDR3 region has the DNA TGTGCCACCAGCAGAGATTCGGGGCTCATTCAGTACTTC. It yields the protein CATSRDSGLIQYF.

This clonotype showed up just a few times. V gene TRBV19 combines with J gene TRBJ1-2; D call uncertain. CDR3 length equals 14 residues. The germline V gene encodes CDR1 LNHDA and CDR2 SQIVND (reference sequence). V lost 6 bases, J lost 5 bases, and 16 bases lay in between. The CDR3 is CASRNGPAPYGYTF. CDR3 sequence (DNA): TGTGCCAGTAGGAATGGTCCCGCCCCTTATGGCTACACCTTC.

This clonotype occurred a few times. The chain links TRBV6-2 or TRBV6-3 to TRBJ2-7; 7 bases match TRBD1. Looked up from germline, CDR1 is MNHEY and CDR2 is SVGEGT. There are 14 residues in the CDR3. V lost 1 base to trimming and J lost 4 bases; unmatched junction nucleotides: 4. CDR3 DNA: TGTGCCAGCAGTTACTTCCAGGGGGAATACGAGCAGTACTTC. Its translation is CASSYFQGEYEQYF.

This clonotype is judged medium-sized. The chain is built from TRBV20-1 and TRBJ1-2, with no clear D. The CDR3 extends over 12 amino acids. Germline V gene data show CDR1 as DFQATT and CDR2 as SNEGSKA (reference sequence). V lost 5 bases and J lost 2, with 9 bases in between. CDR3 DNA: TGCAGTGCTTCAGGCGGGAACTATGGCTACACCTTC. As protein: CSASGGNYGYTF.

The rearrangement links TRBV12-3 or TRBV12-4 to TRBJ1-2, with a possible D match to TRBD1 (5 bases). The V and J ends lost 7 bases and 4 bases respectively, with 13 bases between them. The CDR3 consists of 13 residues. Written as DNA, the CDR3 is TGTGCCAGCACCCCACGGGGCCCCTATGGCTACACCTTC. It codes for CASTPRGPYGYTF.